Sequencing of this T cell receptor beta chain was carried out in a study of T cell changes during pregnancy in multiple sclerosis. Only in-frame clones appear in the TCRdb table, and some are missing; sequencing was by immunoSEQ multiplex PCR. This table holds 85,000 to 120,000 clones, about 90% found once. The CDR3 is 15 residues long. Germline V gives CDR1 MNHEY, CDR2 SMNVEV (reference sequence). The junction had 3 bases not matched to a gene; V was cut back by 3 bases and J by 4 bases. The V call is TRBV27, the J call TRBJ2-6; 7 bases are a match to TRBD1. This clonotype was obtained from a female donor with multiple sclerosis, enrolled in a pregnancy study. Sequencing was performed on peripheral blood, taken before pregnancy. The CDR3 DNA reads TGTGCCAGCAGTTTGCAGGGGGAAGGGGCCAACGTCCTGACTTTC. Translation gives CASSLQGEGANVLTF. Variable domain in full (rest from reference TRBV27 and TRBJ2-6): EAQVTQNPRYLITVTGKKLTVTCSQNMNHEYMSWYRQDPGLGLRQIYYSMNVEVTDKGDVPEGYKVSRKEKRNFPLILESPSPNQTSLYFCASSLQGEGANVLTFGAGSRLTVL.